This T cell receptor (beta chain) is from a study of blood T cell repertoires in COVID-19. Whole-study context: Some COVID-19 samples were acute and others convalescent; all came from the United States, Italy and Spain. The analysed material was cDNA or gDNA that came from T cells, B-cell-depleted T cells, or PBMCs.

As originally analysed: Using reference gene primer amplification, nucleated cell counts were estimated. TCRdb's table, derived via immunoSEQ multiplex PCR, lists solely in-frame clones and lacks some. The DNA was the basis for D and trimming; V, J and clone size are from that table. The sample includes around 200,000 clones, around three quarters of them seen just once. The CDR3 extends over 14 amino acids. The ends were cut back, 4 bases at V and 7 bases at J, with 14 bases in the middle. Germline V gives CDR1 MDHEN, CDR2 SYDVKM. Sequences were obtained from peripheral blood. The source of this sequence is a woman aged 70-85 years with acute or convalescent COVID-19. This chain connects TRBV28 to TRBJ2-4, with D perhaps matching TRBD2 (6 bases). This CDR3 reads CASSSSTGVNIQYF. The CDR3 bases are TGTGCCAGCAGTTCCTCAACGGGAGTGAACATTCAGTACTTC.